Below, 6 T cell receptor beta chains from the same sample are listed, as sequenced in a study of blood T cell repertoires in COVID-19. This table comes from immunoSEQ multiplex PCR, and its TCRdb copy is limited to in-frame clones, with some not included. The sample yields 60,000 or so clones, about 87% seen once. Specimen: peripheral blood. These TCRs come from a human donor with active COVID-19. The donor label of this sample is uncertain.

This chain joins TRBV7-9 and TRBJ2-6, with D tentatively TRBD2 (7 bases). V lost 5 bases to trimming and J lost 3 bases, with 11 bases between them. This CDR3 has 15 residues. Germline-derived CDR1 and CDR2 are SEHNR and FQNEAQ (reference sequence). The CDR3 region is CASSPGGRGANVLTF. The CDR3 DNA reads TGTGCCAGCAGCCCCGGGGGGCGTGGGGCCAACGTCCTGACTTTC.

The rearrangement joins TRBV15 to TRBJ2-1; 10 bases are shared with TRBD1. CDR3 size: 15 residues. CDR1 is LNHNV, CDR2 YYDKDF, per germline (reference sequence). J lost 9 bases, V lost 1 base, and 6 bases had no gene match. The CDR3 sequence: CATSRGGTGVVEQFF. DNA of the CDR3: TGTGCCACCAGCAGAGGGGGGACAGGGGTCGTTGAGCAGTTCTTC. The complete variable domain, with remaining parts taken from reference TRBV15 and TRBJ2-1, reads DAMVIQNPRYQVTQFGKPVTLSCSQTLNHNVMYWYQQKSSQAPKLLFHYYDKDFNNEADTPDNFQSRRPNTSFCFLDIRSPGLGDTAMYLCATSRGGTGVVEQFFGPGTRLTVL.

The chain joins TRBV6-4 to TRBJ2-3, with 8 bases aligning to TRBD2. V shed 0 bases and J 4 bases; nucleotides not matched to a gene: 3. The germline V gene encodes CDR1 MRHNA and CDR2 SNTAGT. The CDR3 is 15 amino acids. CDR3 in amino acids: CASSDSSGNADTQYF. The CDR3 nucleotides are TGTGCCAGCAGTGACTCTAGCGGGAATGCAGATACGCAGTATTTT.

The CDR3, as DNA: TGTGCCAGCAGTGAGAATCGGGGAAACACCATATATTTT. It specifies CASSENRGNTIYF. The V call is TRBV6-4, the J call TRBJ1-3, with D unclear. The CDR3 covers 13 residues. The V and J ends lost 3 bases and 4 bases respectively, with 7 bases between them. Germline CDR1 and CDR2: MRHNA and SNTAGT.

The chain couples TRBV13 to TRBJ2-7, with 9 bases matching TRBD1. This CDR3 spans 15 amino acids. Germline assignment: CDR1 PRHDT and CDR2 FYEKMQ (reference sequence). After removal of 6 bases from V and 3 bases from J, the junction contained 9 bases not matched to a gene. The CDR3 DNA reads as TGTGCCAGCAGTTTTTCCGGGACAGGGATCTACGAGCAGTACTTC. This sequence encodes CASSFSGTGIYEQYF. The whole variable domain, remainder taken from reference TRBV13 and TRBJ2-7, is AAGVIQSPRHLIKEKRETATLKCYPIPRHDTVYWYQQGPGQDPQFLISFYEKMQSDKGSIPDRFSAQQFSDYHSELNMSSLELGDSALYFCASSFSGTGIYEQYFGPGTRLTVT.

The CDR3 DNA reads as TGTGCCAGCAGTTACGGCGGGATGGGCCAACAGTTCTTC. This translates into CASSYGGMGQQFF. J is TRBJ2-1 and V is TRBV6-2 or TRBV6-3, with TRBD2 as a possible D gene (6 bases). CDR1 is MNHEY, CDR2 SVGEGT, per germline. V gave up 2 bases and J gave up 13 bases, with 15 bases separating them. The CDR3 has 13 residues.